The clone carrying this T cell receptor beta chain has only a few counts. The sample originates from a study of Ad26.COV2.S vaccination and SARS-CoV-2 variants. Sequenced by immunoSEQ multiplex PCR; TCRdb stores in-frame clones only, minus some. The sample has about 350,000 clones, 80% to 90% seen once. The CDR3 sequence is 15 residues long. Trimming shortened V by 5 bases and J by 2 bases, and 15 bases separated the two germline ends. The germline V gene encodes CDR1 SGHTA and CDR2 FQGNSA. Treatment here: around 19 received Ad26.COV2.S at low or high dose, single or two shots; 5 received placebo; per-sample allocation not given. On day 63 after the first injection, vaccine and placebo recipients gave samples.

The TCR sequence derives from a person aged 18 to 59 who received the Ad26.COV2.S COVID-19 vaccine or a placebo. This specimen consisted of peripheral blood, obtained in a trial of Ad26.COV2.S vaccine versus placebo. This chain joins TRBV7-2 and TRBJ1-2; D possibly corresponds to TRBD1 (6 bases). This chain's CDR3 is CASSEQDSLNYGYTF. The CDR3 DNA follows: TGTGCCAGCAGCGAGCAGGACAGCCTCAACTATGGCTACACCTTC. Drawing the rest from reference TRBV7-2 and TRBJ1-2, the complete variable domain is GAGVSQSPSNKVTEKGKDVELRCDPISGHTALYWYRQSLGQGLEFLIYFQGNSAPDKSGLPSDRFSAERTGGSVSTLTIQRTQQEDSAVYLCASSEQDSLNYGYTFGSGTRLTVV.